The 5 T cell receptor beta chains below were found in one sample sequenced in a study of CD8 T cells in Susac syndrome. The RNA, about 0.45 to 1 ug, was put through reverse transcription using random hexamers. TCRdb re-analysed the immunoSEQ multiplex PCR reads in MiXCR, keeping a single row per CDR3 protein. The sample has 150,000 or so distinct CDR3 sequences, just under 95% seen once. The sequencing sample was made of CD4+ T cells from PBMCs. The receptors were sampled from a human donor with Susac syndrome.

The chain carries TRBV28 and TRBJ1-2; 7 bases match TRBD1. The CDR3 contains 15 residues. CDR1 MDHEN and CDR2 SYDVKM come from the germline V gene. Trimming at V came to 5 bases and at J to 4 bases, leaving 10 bases not matched to a gene. The CDR3 spells CASSLTVTGSYGYTF. The CDR3, as DNA: TGTGCCAGCAGTCTCACGGTGACAGGGTCCTATGGCTACACCTTC.

The chain carries TRBV30 and TRBJ1-1, with D maybe TRBD1 (5 bases). CDR3 length: 15 amino acids. V lost 2 bases, J lost 1 base, and 14 bases lay in between. In germline, CDR1 is GTSNPN, CDR2 SVGIG (reference sequence). The CDR3 nucleotides are TGTGCCTGGAGTCTACGGAGGGACTCGAACACTGAAGCTTTCTTT. Protein: CAWSLRRDSNTEAFF.

This chain connects TRBV10-3 to TRBJ2-7; 9 bases match TRBD1. In germline, CDR1 is ENHRY, CDR2 SYGVKD. Germline trimming cut 10 bases from V and 5 bases from J; bases unmatched to any gene: 6. The CDR3 loop spans 12 amino acids. The CDR3, as DNA: TGTGCCAACGGACAGGGGACCGACGAGCAGTACTTC. It yields the protein CANGQGTDEQYF.

The gene calls are TRBV30 and TRBJ2-3; no clear D gene. Germline-derived CDR1 and CDR2 are GTSNPN and SVGIG (reference sequence). The CDR3 runs 14 residues. Trimming cost V 0 bases and J 0 bases, with 7 bases left between them. This CDR3 is CAWSVSSSTDTQYF. The CDR3 region has the DNA TGTGCCTGGAGTGTTTCAAGCAGCACAGATACGCAGTATTTT.

DNA of the CDR3: TGTGCCTGGAAATCGAACCAGCCCCAAGAGACCCAGTACTTC. It specifies CAWKSNQPQETQYF. The V call is TRBV30, the J call TRBJ2-5; D not certain. Germline CDR1 and CDR2: GTSNPN and SVGIG (reference sequence). The V gene lost 4 bases and the J gene lost 1 base, with 13 bases spanning the gap. The CDR3 covers 14 residues.